The 16 T cell receptor beta chains in this list originate from one sample, sequenced in a study of radiotherapy plus CTLA-4 blockade in lung cancer. The protocol was immunoSEQ multiplex PCR, while the TCRdb copy is restricted to in-frame clones and leaves out a portion. The sample records 45,000 or so clones, less than 85% being singletons. The sample consisted of peripheral blood, taken from a patient treated with radiotherapy plus ipilimumab. Receptor source: a human donor with non-small cell lung cancer who had stable disease on radiotherapy plus ipilimumab.

This clone occurred a few times. J is TRBJ2-5 and V is TRBV27; possible D gene TRBD1, 6 bases. V was pared by 3 bases and J by 5 bases, with 10 bases between. The germline V gene encodes CDR1 MNHEY and CDR2 SMNVEV (reference sequence). CDR3 length: 13 amino acids. The CDR3 sequence: CASSFGGTETQYF. The CDR3 DNA reads TGTGCCAGCAGTTTTGGGGGCACCGAGACCCAGTACTTC.

The chain joins TRBV7-8 to TRBJ1-2; perhaps TRBD1 as D (6 bases). V lost 6 bases and J lost 3, with 23 bases in between. CDR3 length equals 17 residues. The germline V gene has CDR1 SGHVS and CDR2 FQNEAQ. Written as DNA, the CDR3 is TGTGCCAGCAGACCAGACAGGCCCGCAGTCCAGGACTATGGCTACACCTTC. This gives the protein CASRPDRPAVQDYGYTF.

The chain uses TRBV5-1 and TRBJ1-1, with D unresolved. Trimming removed 0 bases from V and 2 bases from J, with 11 bases in between. Germline assignment: CDR1 SGHRS and CDR2 YFSETQ. The CDR3 runs to 15 residues. In DNA form, the CDR3 reads TGCGCCAGCAGCTTGGACGTACCGGAAAACACTGAAGCTTTCTTT. Translation gives CASSLDVPENTEAFF.

The V call is TRBV28, the J call TRBJ2-3; no definite D call. This CDR3 is built from 15 residues. Per the germline V gene, CDR1 is MDHEN and CDR2 is SYDVKM. The V gene lost 10 bases and the J gene lost 0 bases, with 17 bases spanning the gap. In nucleotides, the CDR3 is TGTGCCATTAGAAACAGCGAGACTAGCACAGATACGCAGTATTTT. It encodes CAIRNSETSTDTQYF.

About this clone: The sample has other DNA sequences that encode this CDR3 too. V and J are TRBV20-1 and TRBJ1-2; D perhaps matches TRBD1 (5 bases). The ends were cut back, 5 bases at V and 5 bases at J, with 9 bases in the middle. The germline gives CDR1 DFQATT, CDR2 SNEGSKA (reference sequence). The CDR3 runs to 11 residues. This CDR3 reads CSAGQGYGYTF. For the CDR3, the DNA is TGCAGTGCTGGGCAGGGATATGGCTACACCTTC.

This clone is labeled medium-sized. The CDR3: CASSQDPINEQFF. CDR3 DNA sequence: TGTGCCAGCAGCCAAGATCCTATCAATGAGCAGTTCTTC. The gene calls are TRBV14 and TRBJ2-1, with D unresolved. The germline CDR1 and CDR2 sequences are SGHDN and FVKESK. The CDR3 totals 13 residues. V was clipped by 0 bases and J by 6 bases, with 6 bases between them.

The chain has TRBV6-5 and TRBJ2-2; the D gene is possibly TRBD2 (6 bases). Germline CDR1 and CDR2: MNHEY and SVGAGI. The CDR3 is 13 residues long. The V gene lost 6 bases and the J gene lost 1 base, with 6 bases spanning the gap. The CDR3 region has the DNA TGTGCCAGCAGGCGGGGGAACACCGGGGAGCTGTTTTTT. It translates to CASRRGNTGELFF.

This clone has a handful of counts. The rearrangement uses TRBV5-1 and TRBJ2-7; 9 bases match TRBD2. This CDR3 is built from 15 residues. Germline CDR1 reads SGHRS; CDR2 reads YFSETQ. The junction had 6 bases not matched to a gene; V was cut back by 5 bases and J by 0 bases. CDR3 amino acids: CASSLLAGSSYEQYV. As DNA, the CDR3 is TGCGCCAGCAGTCTACTAGCGGGTAGCTCCTACGAGCAGTACGTC.

The chain's CDR3 is CAISEDRGSNTGELFF. In nucleotides, the CDR3 is TGTGCCATCAGCGAGGACAGGGGGTCGAACACCGGGGAGCTGTTTTTT. This chain joins TRBV10-3 and TRBJ2-2; 10 bases align to TRBD1. In germline, CDR1 is ENHRY, CDR2 SYGVKD. The CDR3 is 16 amino acids. The V and J ends lost 6 bases and 0 bases, in that order; junction bases with no gene match: 4.

The rearrangement links TRBV19 to TRBJ1-5, with 11 bases that match TRBD1. Losses at the gene ends were 5 bases for V and 7 bases for J; bases not matched to a gene: 7. CDR1 is LNHDA and CDR2 is SQIVND in the germline V gene (reference sequence). CDR3 length: 15 residues. The CDR3 sequence is CASSPGQGAVQPQHF. The CDR3 nucleotides are TGTGCCAGTAGTCCCGGACAGGGGGCTGTCCAGCCCCAGCATTTT.

The chain is built from TRBV30 and TRBJ1-6; TRBD1 agrees at 9 bases. This CDR3 has 16 amino acids. Trimming cost V 1 base and J 4 bases; bases outside gene matches: 5. Looked up from germline, CDR1 is GTSNPN and CDR2 is SVGIG (reference sequence). The CDR3 coding sequence is TGTGCCTGGAGTGACAGGGGGCTAACATATAATTCACCCCTCCACTTT. This encodes CAWSDRGLTYNSPLHF.

The rearrangement joins TRBV2 to TRBJ2-7; D gene ambiguous. Trimming cost V 8 bases and J 0 bases, with 8 bases left between them. The CDR3 sequence is 12 residues long. Germline V gene lookup returns CDR1 SNHLY and CDR2 FYNNEI. The CDR3 region has the DNA TGTGCCAGCCTGGAGACCTCCTACGAGCAGTACTTC. It translates to CASLETSYEQYF.

This clone has a single count. The gene calls are TRBV28 and TRBJ2-1; D is possibly TRBD1 or TRBD2 (5 bases each). The CDR3 sequence is 15 residues long. V lost 2 bases, J lost 6 bases, and 14 bases lay in between. Germline assignment: CDR1 MDHEN and CDR2 SYDVKM. CDR3 in amino acids: CASSLGTSSGNEQFF. CDR3 DNA sequence: TGTGCCAGCAGTTTAGGGACCTCCTCCGGCAATGAGCAGTTCTTC.

The chain is built from TRBV19 and TRBJ2-1; weak D call: TRBD2 (5 bases). Germline CDR1 is LNHDA and CDR2 is SQIVND (reference sequence). This CDR3 region has 15 residues. V lost 2 bases and J 0 bases, leaving 8 bases between the germline ends. DNA of the CDR3: TGTGCCAGTAGTATAACGGGAAGCTCCTACAATGAGCAGTTCTTC. Translated, it gives CASSITGSSYNEQFF.

V usage is TRBV30 and J usage is TRBJ2-3, with D unclear. In germline, CDR1 is GTSNPN, CDR2 SVGIG (reference sequence). CDR3 size: 14 residues. The V and J ends lost 5 bases and 0 bases respectively, with 12 bases between them. CDR3 amino acids: CAWGFGASTDTQYF. CDR3 nucleotide sequence: TGTGCCTGGGGGTTTGGCGCTAGCACAGATACGCAGTATTTT.

This clone was seen a handful of times. This chain uses TRBV11-2 with TRBJ1-2; D is unresolved. CDR3 length: 14 residues. The germline V and J ends were trimmed by 5 bases and 5 bases, with 15 bases remaining between them. Per germline, CDR1 SGHAT and CDR2 FQNNGV. The DNA of the CDR3 is TGTGCCAGCAGCCGGCGGTCTTTAGGGTATGGCTACACCTTC. Its translation is CASSRRSLGYGYTF.